This T cell receptor beta chain was sequenced for a study of OX40 agonist ivuxolimab in advanced cancers. TCRdb's table, derived via immunoSEQ multiplex PCR, lists solely in-frame clones and lacks some. This sample carries tens of thousands of clones, about 82% of them seen once, and the ten largest clones take about 11%. After removal of 2 bases from V and 0 bases from J, the junction contained 9 bases not matched to a gene. The CDR3 has 19 residues. CDR1 and CDR2 from the germline V gene are SGDLS and YYNGEE. The chain joins TRBV9 to TRBJ2-3; 13 bases map to TRBD2. This clonotype was obtained from an adult with an advanced solid tumor such as melanoma, head and neck, liver or kidney cancer. The specimen was CD4+ or CD8+ T cells sorted from blood, collected in a trial of the OX40 agonist ivuxolimab. The CDR3 DNA reads TGTGCCAGCAGCGTCTCGGGACTAGCGGGGAGTCTTAGCACAGATACGCAGTATTTT. It is translated as CASSVSGLAGSLSTDTQYF.